Below, 24 T cell receptor beta chains from the same sample are listed, as sequenced in a study of T cells in localized non-small cell lung cancer. Data came from immunoSEQ multiplex PCR; TCRdb stores just in-frame clones and leaves some out. Among some 27,000 clones listed, more than 75% were seen once. The material sequenced was peripheral blood, taken before any cancer treatment. Source of these receptors: a female donor older than 55 with stage III squamous cell lung carcinoma.

This clone was seen once. This chain links TRBV15 with TRBJ2-7; 9 bases are a match to TRBD1. Per the germline V gene, CDR1 is LNHNV and CDR2 is YYDKDF (reference sequence). The CDR3 length is 14 residues. Losses at the gene ends were 1 base for V and 4 bases for J; bases not matched to a gene: 2. For the CDR3, the DNA is TGTGCCACCAGCAGAGCGGGACAGGGATACGAGCAGTACTTC. It encodes CATSRAGQGYEQYF.

This chain links TRBV5-1 with TRBJ2-1; 10 nucleotides agree with TRBD2. Unmatched junction bases numbered 7, after V lost 6 bases and J lost 4 bases. This CDR3 spans 15 amino acids. The germline V gene encodes CDR1 SGHRS and CDR2 YFSETQ. CDR3 nucleotide sequence: TGCGCCAGCAACAGACTAGCGGGCCCGTACAATGAGCAGTTCTTC. Translated: CASNRLAGPYNEQFF.

This clone was found a few times. The chain recombines TRBV6-1 with TRBJ2-7; D unresolved. Trimming shortened V by 1 base and J by 7 bases, and 17 bases separated the two germline ends. This CDR3 contains 15 residues. The germline V gene has CDR1 MNHNS and CDR2 SASEGT. The CDR3 protein is CASSEEAGANWEQYF. Written as DNA, the CDR3 is TGTGCCAGCAGTGAAGAGGCCGGAGCGAACTGGGAGCAGTACTTC.

This clone was found once. The CDR3 DNA is TGCGCCAGCAATCTCCCCGGGACAGGGGGCCGCGAGCAGTACTTC. Amino acid sequence: CASNLPGTGGREQYF. The V and J genes are TRBV10-2 and TRBJ2-7, with 12 bases fitting TRBD1. Germline values: CDR1 WSHSY, CDR2 SAAADI. V gave up 7 bases and J gave up 6 bases; unmatched junction bases: 10. The CDR3 length is 15 residues.

V gene TRBV7-2 combines with J gene TRBJ2-3; D is unresolved. This CDR3 comprises 12 residues. V gave up 1 base and J gave up 10 bases, with 9 bases separating them. CDR1 and CDR2 from the germline V gene are SGHTA and FQGNSA. The CDR3 DNA sequence: TGTGCCAGCAGCTTAGACCGACGGGCGCAGTATTTT. Encoded protein: CASSLDRRAQYF.

For the CDR3, the DNA is TGTGCCAGCAGCGTAGGCGGGGGTCATGAGCAGTTCTTC. Amino acids: CASSVGGGHEQFF. The rearrangement joins TRBV9 to TRBJ2-1, with TRBD2 matching over 7 bases. Germline lookup yields CDR1 SGDLS and CDR2 YYNGEE. This CDR3 is built from 13 residues. V shed 0 bases and J 8 bases; nucleotides not matched to a gene: 2.

The gene calls are TRBV4-1 and TRBJ2-5; tentative D call: TRBD1 (5 bases). The J call could be wrong; TRBJ2-7 is a better fit for the DNA end. Germline V gives CDR1 MGHRA, CDR2 YSYEKL. CDR3 length: 15 amino acids. This CDR3 is CASSQVPGHKYEQYF. The CDR3 nucleotides are TGCGCCAGCAGCCAAGTACCTGGACATAAGTACGAGCAGTACTTC.

The chain couples TRBV2 to TRBJ1-5; D is unclear. The CDR3 runs 15 residues. V was clipped by 3 bases and J by 3 bases, with 12 bases between them. From germline, CDR1 is SNHLY and CDR2 FYNNEI. CDR3 in amino acids: CASSEYGVYNQPQHF. In DNA form, the CDR3 reads TGTGCCAGCAGTGAGTACGGGGTCTACAATCAGCCCCAGCATTTT.

CDR3 protein: CASSFIKDQPETQYF. CDR3 coding DNA: TGTGCCAGCAGTTTCATCAAGGACCAACCGGAGACCCAGTACTTC. J is TRBJ2-5 and V is TRBV28; D gene unclear. Between the trimmed V and J ends, which lost 3 bases and 5 bases, there was a span of 16 bases. The CDR3 covers 15 residues. CDR1 MDHEN and CDR2 SYDVKM come from the germline V gene.

The chain recombines TRBV6-5 with TRBJ1-2, with 9 positions matching TRBD1. Trimming took 4 bases from V and 4 from J; bases not matched to a gene: 7. The germline V gene encodes CDR1 MNHEY and CDR2 SVGAGI. The CDR3 runs 15 residues. CDR3 sequence (DNA): TGTGCCAGCAGTTCGCGGACAGGGGATAGCTATGGCTACACCTTC. Protein sequence: CASSSRTGDSYGYTF.

J is TRBJ2-7 and V is TRBV11-2; no firm D call. The length of the CDR3 is 14 residues. The ends were cut back, 5 bases at V and 0 bases at J, with 11 bases in the middle. Germline V gives CDR1 SGHAT, CDR2 FQNNGV. The CDR3 DNA reads TGTGCCAGCAGCCCGTTGCGGAGCTCCTACGAGCAGTACTTC. As protein: CASSPLRSSYEQYF.

This chain joins TRBV7-6 and TRBJ2-7; 8 bases match TRBD1. Trimming removed 5 bases from V and 5 bases from J; junction bases left unmatched: 5. This CDR3 contains 13 residues. From germline, CDR1 is SGHVS and CDR2 FNYEAQ. For the CDR3, the DNA is TGTGCCAGCAGCGGACAGGGAAACGACGAGCAGTACTTC. The encoded protein is CASSGQGNDEQYF.

V gene TRBV19 combines with J gene TRBJ1-5; D gene unclear. The germline CDR1 and CDR2 sequences are LNHDA and SQIVND (reference sequence). The CDR3 runs 18 residues. V was cut by 7 bases and J by 0 bases, with 22 bases left in between. CDR3 protein: CASKPLPGEPYSNQPQHF. In DNA form, the CDR3 reads TGTGCCAGTAAACCCCTTCCCGGGGAGCCCTATAGCAATCAGCCCCAGCATTTT.

This chain joins TRBV7-9 and TRBJ1-2; TRBD1 aligns across 9 bases. The CDR3 has 15 residues. Unmatched junction bases numbered 12, after V lost 5 bases and J lost 8 bases. The germline CDR1 and CDR2 sequences are SEHNR and FQNEAQ (reference sequence). CDR3 amino acids: CASSPRTGEGWGYTF. The CDR3, as DNA: TGTGCCAGCAGCCCAAGGACAGGGGAAGGTTGGGGCTACACCTTC.

The chain carries TRBV7-9 and TRBJ1-1; D is ambiguous. The CDR3 length is 11 residues. CDR1 and CDR2 from the germline V gene are SEHNR and FQNEAQ (reference sequence). Trimming pared 0 bases from V and 12 bases from J, leaving 8 bases between. The CDR3 DNA sequence: TGTGCCAGCAGCTTAGCTTCTTCCCCTTTCTTT. This gives the protein CASSLASSPFF.

This sequence joins TRBV7-2 and TRBJ1-5; 7 bases line up with TRBD1. With V trimmed by 0 bases and J by 6 bases, 8 bases remained unmatched. The CDR3 has 16 amino acids. Looked up from germline, CDR1 is SGHTA and CDR2 is FQGNSA. DNA of the CDR3: TGTGCCAGCAGCTTAGCAGGGGGCGGGAGGGGTCAGCCCCAGCATTTT. It yields the protein CASSLAGGGRGQPQHF.

The chain combines TRBV7-2 with TRBJ2-5, with 8 bases aligning to TRBD2. V gave up 1 base and J gave up 0 bases; unmatched junction bases: 4. Germline CDR1 is SGHTA and CDR2 is FQGNSA. The CDR3 runs 16 residues. CDR3: CASSLGRGGNQETQYF. For the CDR3, the DNA is TGTGCCAGCAGCTTAGGTCGGGGGGGCAACCAAGAGACCCAGTACTTC.

The chain couples TRBV19 to TRBJ1-1, with D maybe TRBD1 (5 bases). Germline CDR1 reads LNHDA; CDR2 reads SQIVND (reference sequence). The CDR3 spans 14 residues. V lost 6 bases to trimming and J lost 5 bases, with 16 bases between them. As DNA, the CDR3 is TGTGCCAGTAGCCCGACAGTCCTGGGGACTGAAGCTTTCTTT. Translated: CASSPTVLGTEAFF.

This clone was seen a single time. V usage is TRBV7-9 and J usage is TRBJ2-1, with D perhaps TRBD1 or TRBD2 (5 bases each). This CDR3 spans 18 amino acids. Germline CDR1 SEHNR, CDR2 FQNEAQ (reference sequence). V was trimmed by 2 bases and J by 0 bases, leaving 17 bases between them. This CDR3 is CASSLSHLPGSSYNEQFF. The CDR3 DNA reads TGTGCCAGCAGCTTATCCCACCTCCCAGGGAGCTCCTACAATGAGCAGTTCTTC.

The chain has TRBV15 and TRBJ2-5; a possible D gene is TRBD2 (7 bases). CDR3 length: 16 residues. CDR1 is LNHNV, CDR2 YYDKDF, per germline (reference sequence). Trimming took off 2 bases at V and 5 bases at J, with 18 bases between the two ends. CDR3 DNA: TGTGCCACCAGCAGATTAACGGGAGGAGGGGGGGAGACCCAGTACTTC. Its translation: CATSRLTGGGGETQYF.

This clone appeared a few times. V gene TRBV7-8 combines with J gene TRBJ2-7; 11 nucleotides agree with TRBD2. The CDR3 has 14 residues. The germline V gene has CDR1 SGHVS and CDR2 FQNEAQ. V was clipped by 4 bases and J by 2 bases; unmatched bases: 1. The CDR3 bases are TGTGCCAGCAGCTCGACTAGCGGGGCCTACGAGCAGTACTTC. Encoded protein: CASSSTSGAYEQYF.

The J gene is TRBJ2-7, the V gene TRBV15; TRBD2 is a possible D gene (5 bases). V lost 5 bases, J lost 3 bases, and 14 bases lay in between. Germline V gene data show CDR1 as LNHNV and CDR2 as YYDKDF (reference sequence). The CDR3 sequence is 14 residues long. The CDR3 reads CATSRAVLDYEQYF. The CDR3 coding sequence is TGTGCCACCAGCCGAGCGGTTTTAGACTACGAGCAGTACTTC.

This chain uses TRBV5-1 with TRBJ2-5, with a weak D call TRBD1 (5 bases). This CDR3 is 12 amino acids long. The germline CDR1 and CDR2 sequences are SGHRS and YFSETQ. The V end lost 4 bases, the J end lost 2 bases, and 6 bases lay between the germline ends. CDR3 in DNA: TGCGCCAGCAGCCGACAGCAAGAGACCCAGTACTTC. It translates to CASSRQQETQYF.

The chain combines TRBV29-1 with TRBJ1-4; TRBD1 matches 9 bases. Per the germline V gene, CDR1 is SQVTM and CDR2 is ANQGSEA. The CDR3 totals 13 residues. Germline trimming cut 6 bases from V and 8 bases from J; bases unmatched to any gene: 7. CDR3 residues: CSVPGQGAEKLFF. The CDR3 bases are TGCAGCGTCCCGGGACAGGGAGCGGAAAAACTGTTTTTT.